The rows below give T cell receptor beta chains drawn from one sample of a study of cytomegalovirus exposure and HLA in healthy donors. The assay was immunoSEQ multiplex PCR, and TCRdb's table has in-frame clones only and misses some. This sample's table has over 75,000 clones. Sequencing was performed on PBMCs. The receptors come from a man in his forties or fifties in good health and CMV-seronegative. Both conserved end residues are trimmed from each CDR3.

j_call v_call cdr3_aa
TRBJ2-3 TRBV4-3 ASSQAWGGSTDTQY
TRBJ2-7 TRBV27 ASSLTRRYRDSGVYEQY
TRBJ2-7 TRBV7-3 ASSPGTNLREQY
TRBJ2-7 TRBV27 ASSKQSLSGTGAYEQY
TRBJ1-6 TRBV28 ASSLQTGGGGSYNSPLH
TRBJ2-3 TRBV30 AWSGFRQGTTDTQY
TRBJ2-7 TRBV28 ASIPGGKNEQY
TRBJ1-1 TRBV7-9 ASSKRGGWGRNTEAF
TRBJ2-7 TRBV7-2 ASSPGGTYEQY
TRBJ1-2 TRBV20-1 SASAGWGYT
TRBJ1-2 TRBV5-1 ASSLETGNLYGYT
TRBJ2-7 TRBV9 ASSPGGEQY
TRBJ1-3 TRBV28 ASSFSGSGNTIY
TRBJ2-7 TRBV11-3 ASSLDFRSREQY
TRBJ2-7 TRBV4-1 ASSQVGGGVYEQY
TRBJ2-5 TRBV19 ASSIGQQETQY
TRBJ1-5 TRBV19 ASSWVGGNQPQH
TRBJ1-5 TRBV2 ASRPGANQPQH
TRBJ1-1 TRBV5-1 ASSLAGTGSNTEAF
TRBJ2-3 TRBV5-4 ASSTPGQGTDTQY
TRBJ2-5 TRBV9 ASSVAAGGKETQY
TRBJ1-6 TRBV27 ASSSVSSPPLH
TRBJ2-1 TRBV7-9 ASSSASGVSSYNEQF
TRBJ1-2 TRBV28 ASSTPYGYT
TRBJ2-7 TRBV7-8 ASSFSGASLEQY
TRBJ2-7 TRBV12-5 ASGFPPGTPSREQY
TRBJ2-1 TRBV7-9 ASSLSMNEQF
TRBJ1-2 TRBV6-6 ASTPGGATVGYT
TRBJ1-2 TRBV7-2 ATPTPQGNGYT
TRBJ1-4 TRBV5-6 ASSSPGWWGDEKLF
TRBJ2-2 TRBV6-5 ASRKRGNTGELF
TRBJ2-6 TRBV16 ASSGAGGALVSSGANVLT
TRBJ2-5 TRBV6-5 ASSRAGGYQETQY
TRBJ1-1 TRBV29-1 SVEITAEAEAF
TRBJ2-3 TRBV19 ASSRTGRADTQY
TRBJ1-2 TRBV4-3 ASSLDLGSNGYT
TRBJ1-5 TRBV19 ASSTWPQPQH
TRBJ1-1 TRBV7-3 ASSAQGAGTEAF
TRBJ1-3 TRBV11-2 ASSSLSSPRGNTIY
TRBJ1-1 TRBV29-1 SAPHRGHKNEAF
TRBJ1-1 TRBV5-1 ASSLRARANTEAF
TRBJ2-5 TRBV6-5 ASSYSTGDQETQY